A selection of T cell receptor beta chains follows, all from one sample in a study of cytotoxic CD8 clonotypes in ibrutinib-treated CLL. Produced via immunoSEQ multiplex PCR; TCRdb's table is partial and in-frame only. The data hold 130,000 or so clones, with 60% to 80% observed a single time. The sample here was PBMCs, taken after 12 months of ibrutinib treatment. The receptors stem from a human donor with chronic lymphocytic leukemia. Each CDR3 is given with its conserved first and last residue. D genes are given only for firm matches. Not all rows give a size; the values are once, few, many and, for expanded clones, a class.

d_gene	v_gene	j_gene	abundance	CDR3nt	CDR3aa
-	TRBV7-2	TRBJ2-5	few	TGTGCCAGCAGCTGGGCCTCAGAGACCCAGTACTTC	CASSWASETQYF
TRBD2	TRBV5-1	TRBJ2-5	-	TGCGCCAGCAACCCTAGCGGGGGGGCAGGAGAGACCCAGTACTTC	CASNPSGGAGETQYF
-	TRBV7-2	TRBJ2-7	-	TGTGCCAGCAGCTTAGACAGTCCCTACGAGCAGTACTTC	CASSLDSPYEQYF
TRBD1	TRBV28	TRBJ2-1	-	TGTGCCAGCCAAGTCGCTCCGGGCAGGGGGCAGTATGAGCAGTTCTTC	CASQVAPGRGQYEQFF
-	TRBV6-5	TRBJ1-1	-	TGTGCCAGCAGTCAAGAGGGTACTGAAGCTTTCTTT	CASSQEGTEAFF
-	TRBV6-5	TRBJ1-1	-	TGTGCCAGCAGCCCATCAGGACGGGGGAACACTGAAGCTTTCTTT	CASSPSGRGNTEAFF
-	TRBV13	TRBJ1-2	-	TGTGCCAGCAGCCTGGGGGGATCTGATGGCTACACCTTC	CASSLGGSDGYTF
-	TRBV5-4	TRBJ1-2	-	TGTGCCAGCAGCTTGGAGGACAACTATGGCTACACCTTC	CASSLEDNYGYTF
TRBD1	TRBV6-6	TRBJ1-2	once	TGTGCCATCGGGACAGGGGGCTTTGGGTATGGCTACACCTTC	CAIGTGGFGYGYTF
-	TRBV15	TRBJ1-2	-	TGTGCCACCAGCAGAGAGTACTCAGCTGACTATGGCTACACCTTC	CATSREYSADYGYTF
-	TRBV11-2	TRBJ2-1	-	TGTGCCAGCAGCCTACAGTACCAGGGCCACTCCTACAATGAGCAGTTCTTC	CASSLQYQGHSYNEQFF
TRBD2	TRBV9	TRBJ2-1	-	TGTGCCAGCAGCGTTGGACTAGCGGGACCCTACAATGAGCAGTTCTTC	CASSVGLAGPYNEQFF
TRBD2	TRBV4-2	TRBJ2-7	once	TGTGCCAGCAGCCAAGTAGGTTGGGGCACTAGCGGGGGAATGGGCGAGCAGTACTTC	CASSQVGWGTSGGMGEQYF
-	TRBV7-2	TRBJ1-1	once	TGTGCCAGCAGCATCGCGGGTTCGAACACTGAAGCTTTCTTT	CASSIAGSNTEAFF
TRBD1	TRBV18	TRBJ1-1	-	TGTGCCAGCTCAGGACAGGGGGAAGCTTTCTTT	CASSGQGEAFF
TRBD2	TRBV5-6	TRBJ2-1	-	TGTGCCAGCAGCCTACCGGGGGGTTCCTACAATGAGCAGTTCTTC	CASSLPGGSYNEQFF
-	TRBV9	TRBJ1-2	few	TGTGCCAGCAGGGACAGAACAAATGGCTACACCTTC	CASRDRTNGYTF
-	TRBV5-5	TRBJ2-2	-	TGTGCCAGCAGTTCAGGGGTGGCCGGGGAGCTGTTTTTT	CASSSGVAGELFF
TRBD2	TRBV6-5	TRBJ2-7	-	TGTGCCAGCATTCCCACTAGCGGGGGATCCTACGAGCAGTACTTC	CASIPTSGGSYEQYF
TRBD1	TRBV6-4	TRBJ2-5	-	TGTGCCAGCACCGACCGGGACAGGGAGGGAGAGACCCAGTACTTC	CASTDRDREGETQYF
-	TRBV19	TRBJ1-5	-	TGTGCCAGTAGTATAGGGCAGCTTAGCAATCAGCCCCAGCATTTT	CASSIGQLSNQPQHF
-	TRBV18	TRBJ2-1	-	TGTGCCAGCTCACCAAGAGTAGCGGCGAAGTACGAGCAGTTCTTC	CASSPRVAAKYEQFF
-	TRBV5-6	TRBJ2-7	-	TGTGCCAGCACCTCGACCGGGGGCGGGCGTCTTTGGCTCGAGCAGTACTTC	CASTSTGGGRLWLEQYF
-	TRBV7-6	TRBJ2-5	-	TGTGCCAGCAGCGCACCGGGGACCCAGTACTTC	CASSAPGTQYF
-	TRBV6-5	TRBJ1-2	-	TGTGCCAGCAGTGATTCTTTGGTTTTAGGGCTCTACACCTTC	CASSDSLVLGLYTF
TRBD2	TRBV18	TRBJ2-3	-	TGTGCCAGCTCACCATCCAAGACTAGCGGCTCTCTAGGCGCAGATACGCAGTATTTT	CASSPSKTSGSLGADTQYF
-	TRBV5-4	TRBJ1-4	-	TGTGCCAGCAGCTTGGAGCCGTCAAATGAAAAACTGTTTTTT	CASSLEPSNEKLFF
-	TRBV6-5	TRBJ1-1	-	TGTGCCAGCAGCAATATTGTTCGGAACACTGAAGCTTTCTTT	CASSNIVRNTEAFF
-	TRBV2	TRBJ2-7	-	TGTGCCAGCAGTGTCGACAGGATTACCTCCTACGAGCAGTACTTC	CASSVDRITSYEQYF
-	TRBV30	TRBJ1-2	-	TGTGCCTACTCGCAGAACTATGGCTACACCTTC	CAYSQNYGYTF
-	TRBV4-3	TRBJ1-5	-	TGCGCCAGCAGCCAAGAGCGCGATCAGCCCCAGCATTTT	CASSQERDQPQHF
-	TRBV7-9	TRBJ1-1	-	TGTGCCAGCAGCTTAGCACGGGTAGGGAGCACTGAAGCTTTCTTT	CASSLARVGSTEAFF
-	TRBV7-3	TRBJ2-7	-	TGTGCCAGCAGCTCGGTCGGTGGGAACGAGCAGTACTTC	CASSSVGGNEQYF
TRBD1	TRBV11-3	TRBJ2-7	-	TGTGCCAGCAGCACCGGACAGGGGGCATCCCTCCGCTACGAGCAGTACTTC	CASSTGQGASLRYEQYF
-	TRBV7-2	TRBJ1-5	few	TGTGCCAGCAGCCGGGACACCGGAGGGAGGAATCAGCCCCAGCATTTT	CASSRDTGGRNQPQHF
TRBD1	TRBV27	TRBJ2-5	-	TGTGCCAAGGTGTGGGACAGGGTAGAAGAGACCCAGTACTTC	CAKVWDRVEETQYF
TRBD2	TRBV4-2	TRBJ2-7	-	TGTGCCAGCAGCCAAGGATGGGAAGCGGGAGTGGGTTACGAGCAGTACTTC	CASSQGWEAGVGYEQYF
TRBD1	TRBV9	TRBJ1-4	-	TGTGCCAGCAGCGCAGAGACAGGGCTCAGAGGAAAACTGTTTTTT	CASSAETGLRGKLFF
-	TRBV7-9	TRBJ2-5	-	TGTGCCGCGAACCAGGCGGACGGTTTGGAGACCCAGTACTTC	CAANQADGLETQYF
TRBD1	TRBV4-2	TRBJ1-2	-	TGTGCCAGCAGCCAAGATGTAAGGGGACAGGGGGCGGGTGGCTACACCTTC	CASSQDVRGQGAGGYTF
TRBD1	TRBV27	TRBJ2-2	-	TGTGCCAGCAGTTTATTACAGGGGGCCGCCGGGGAGCTGTTTTTT	CASSLLQGAAGELFF
-	TRBV6-1	TRBJ1-2	few	TGTGCCAGCGGGAGGGGGGGGAATAGCTATGGCTACACCTTC	CASGRGGNSYGYTF
-	TRBV30	TRBJ1-2	-	TGTGCCTTGCTGGCCTCAGGCCGCGGTGGCTACACCTTC	CALLASGRGGYTF
-	TRBV13	TRBJ1-4	-	TGTGCCAGCAGCTTTACCCAGGGTTCTTATGAAAAACTGTTTTTT	CASSFTQGSYEKLFF
TRBD1	TRBV6-5	TRBJ2-7	once	TGTGCCAGCAGTGAGACAGGGCGCGCCTACGAGCAGTACTTC	CASSETGRAYEQYF
-	TRBV9	TRBJ2-7	-	TGTGCCAGCAGTCGAGGGGGAGCCTCCAACTCCTACGAGCAGTACTTC	CASSRGGASNSYEQYF
-	TRBV30	TRBJ1-1	few	TGTGCCTTGACAGGGAACACTGAAGCTTTCTTT	CALTGNTEAFF
-	TRBV7-9	TRBJ1-5	once	TGTGCCAGCAGCTATCAAGACACTCAGCCCCAGCATTTT	CASSYQDTQPQHF
TRBD1	TRBV5-1	TRBJ2-5	-	TGCGCCAGCAGCATAGGAGACAGGGGTCAGGAGACCCAGTACTTC	CASSIGDRGQETQYF
TRBD1	TRBV19	TRBJ2-6	-	TGTGCCAGTAGTACGCCGACAGGGTTCTCTGGGGCCAACGTCCTGACTTTC	CASSTPTGFSGANVLTF
TRBD1	TRBV6-6	TRBJ1-2	-	TGTGCCAGCAGTTATTCCGGACAGGGGTATGGCTACACCTTC	CASSYSGQGYGYTF
-	TRBV19	TRBJ2-2	few	TGTGCCAGTAACACCGGGACGGCTAACACCGGGGAGCTGTTTTTT	CASNTGTANTGELFF
-	TRBV6-1	TRBJ2-2	-	TGTGCCACCAGAACTTCCGGGGAGCTGTTTTTT	CATRTSGELFF
-	TRBV4-3	TRBJ1-3	-	TGCGCCAGCAGCTCGGGGGCGGTTTCTGGAAACACCATATATTTT	CASSSGAVSGNTIYF
-	TRBV7-3	TRBJ2-2	-	TGTGCCAGCAGCTCCACCACCGGGGAGCTGTTTTTT	CASSSTTGELFF
-	TRBV30	TRBJ2-5	-	TGTGCCTGGGTCGGGGCAGGTCAAGAGACCCAGTACTTC	CAWVGAGQETQYF
-	TRBV27	TRBJ2-7	once	TGTGCCAGCAGTTTAGCAGGGGGGTACGAGCAGTACTTC	CASSLAGGYEQYF
TRBD2	TRBV7-9	TRBJ2-5	once	TGTGCCCTAGAGGGGATTAGCGGGACTGGTGGTCTAGAGACCCAGTACTTC	CALEGISGTGGLETQYF
-	TRBV6-6	TRBJ1-2	-	TGTGCCAGCAGTTACTCTGCGGGCGGGGGGTCCGGCTACACCTTC	CASSYSAGGGSGYTF
-	TRBV5-6	TRBJ2-3	-	TGTGCCAGCAGCTGGGGACGGGGGCCGGCAGATACGCAGTATTTT	CASSWGRGPADTQYF